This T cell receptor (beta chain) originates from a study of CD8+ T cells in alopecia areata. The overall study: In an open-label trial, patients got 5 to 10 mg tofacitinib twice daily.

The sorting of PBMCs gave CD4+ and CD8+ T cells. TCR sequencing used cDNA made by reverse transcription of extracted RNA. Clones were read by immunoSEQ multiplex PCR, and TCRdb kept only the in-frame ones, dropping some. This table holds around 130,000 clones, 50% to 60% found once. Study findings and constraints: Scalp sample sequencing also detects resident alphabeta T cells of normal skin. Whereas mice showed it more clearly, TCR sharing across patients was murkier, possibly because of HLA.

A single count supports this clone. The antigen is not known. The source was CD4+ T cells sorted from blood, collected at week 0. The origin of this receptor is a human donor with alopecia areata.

CDR3 nucleotide sequence: TGCGCCAGCAGCCAAGATGTAGTCACCGGGGAGCTGTTTTTT. It codes for CASSQDVVTGELFF. The V call is TRBV4-3, the J call TRBJ2-2; D unclear. This CDR3 is 14 amino acids long. V was trimmed by 0 bases and J by 4 bases, leaving 6 bases between them. Germline CDR1 and CDR2: LGHNA and YSLEER.